The 32 T cell receptor beta chains listed next were all sequenced from one sample in a study of regulatory T cells in long-lasting Graves disease. Sample time point: newly diagnosed GD, antithyroid drugs for less than 3 months. PBMC RNA served as the TCR library source. Assembly of TCR beta libraries relied on iRepertoire HTBI primers together with Arm-PCR of CDR3 regions. TCRdb reprocessed the multiplex PCR reads via MiXCR and lists one record per CDR3 protein. The sample gives approximately 490,000 distinct CDR3 sequences, 15% to 20% of which show up once; 10% to 15% is in the top ten. The sample was also reused in another study, on T cells in Graves' hyperthyroidism and ophthalmopathy.

Sequenced material: peripheral blood mononuclear cells (PBMCs), taken at new diagnosis, from a patient treated with antithyroid drugs. These receptors were collected from a man between 40 and 49 years old with Graves disease.

This clonotype was detected ten times or more. The chain uses TRBV2 and TRBJ2-5, with D perhaps matching TRBD1 (6 bases). The CDR3 sequence is 15 residues long. Germline lookup yields CDR1 SNHLY and CDR2 FYNNEI. Trimming cost V 2 bases and J 4 bases, with 14 bases left between them. CDR3 residues: CASSETGMVGETQYF. DNA of the CDR3: TGTGCCAGCAGTGAAACAGGGATGGTGGGAGAGACCCAGTACTTC.

The chain has TRBV19 and TRBJ1-1; no firm D call. The CDR3 loop spans 13 amino acids. The V end lost 10 bases, the J end lost 8 bases, and 20 bases lay between the germline ends. Germline CDR1 LNHDA, CDR2 SQIVND (reference sequence). CDR3: CATSSTQVAEAFF. In DNA, the CDR3 is TGTGCCACTTCTTCAACTCAGGTGGCCGAAGCTTTCTTT.

This chain joins TRBV10-3 and TRBJ2-6; the match to TRBD1 covers 10 bases. V lost 9 bases to trimming and J lost 4 bases; unmatched junction nucleotides: 9. The germline gives CDR1 ENHRY, CDR2 SYGVKD. The CDR3 consists of 16 residues. CDR3 sequence reads: CAMSPTGGSGANVLTF. The CDR3 DNA is TGTGCCATGAGTCCGACAGGGGGCTCCGGGGCCAACGTCCTGACTTTC.

This clonotype was seen more than once but under ten times. The rearrangement joins TRBV27 to TRBJ1-5, with D uncertain. The CDR3 consists of 12 residues. CDR1 and CDR2 (germline): MNHEY, SMNVEV (reference sequence). Trimming removed 5 bases at V and 2 bases at J, with 4 bases between. CDR3 DNA: TGTGCCAGCAGTCGTCGCAATCAGCCCCAGCATTTT. This encodes CASSRRNQPQHF.

V is TRBV5-1 and J is TRBJ2-1; D may correspond to TRBD1 or TRBD2 (5 bases each). The ends were cut back, 1 base at V and 6 bases at J, with 8 bases in the middle. Per the germline V gene, CDR1 is SGHRS and CDR2 is YFSETQ. The CDR3 has 13 residues. CDR3 amino acids: CASSLWGPNEQFF. DNA of the CDR3: TGCGCCAGCAGCTTGTGGGGACCCAATGAGCAGTTCTTC.

There are a few counts of this clonotype. The chain recombines TRBV5-5 with TRBJ2-5; no definite D call. CDR1 is SGHKS and CDR2 is YYEKEE in the germline V gene (reference sequence). The CDR3 extends over 15 amino acids. The ends were cut back, 4 bases at V and 5 bases at J, with 18 bases in the middle. The CDR3 bases are TGTGCCAGCAGCAGAGAACAGTCCTTTGGGGAGACCCAGTACTTC. Protein sequence: CASSREQSFGETQYF.

At least ten counts were recorded for this clonotype. The V and J genes are TRBV6-1 and TRBJ2-2; a weak D match, TRBD1 (6 bases). Germline V gene data show CDR1 as MNHNS and CDR2 as SASEGT. This CDR3 contains 14 residues. V lost 3 bases to trimming and J lost 3 bases, with 8 bases between them. The CDR3 loop is CASSDNRDTGELFF. In DNA, the CDR3 is TGTGCCAGCAGTGACAACAGGGACACCGGGGAGCTGTTTTTT.

The rearrangement uses TRBV2 and TRBJ2-1; D is unresolved. Germline CDR1 and CDR2: SNHLY and FYNNEI. The V end lost 5 bases, the J end lost 10 bases, and 15 bases lay between the germline ends. The CDR3 consists of 13 residues. Written as DNA, the CDR3 is TGTGCCAGCAGTCCCCCGTTCACATCGGAGCAGTTCTTC. Its protein is CASSPPFTSEQFF.

This clonotype was seen repeatedly, ten times or more. This rearrangement joins TRBV2 to TRBJ2-4; D is possibly TRBD2 (6 bases). The CDR3 length is 14 residues. The ends were cut back, 3 bases at V and 3 bases at J, with 9 bases in the middle. Germline V gives CDR1 SNHLY, CDR2 FYNNEI. CDR3 sequence reads: CASSDWGVKNIQYF. The CDR3 DNA sequence: TGTGCCAGCAGTGACTGGGGGGTCAAAAACATTCAGTACTTC. Together with reference TRBV2 and TRBJ2-4, the CDR3 gives the full variable domain: EPEVTQTPSHQVTQMGQEVILRCVPISNHLYFYWYRQILGQKVEFLVSFYNNEISEKSEIFDDQFSVERPDGSNFTLKIRSTKLEDSAMYFCASSDWGVKNIQYFGAGTRLSVL.

A single count supports this clonotype. The chain joins TRBV28 to TRBJ2-7, with no clear D. CDR1 is MDHEN, CDR2 SYDVKM, per germline. V gave up 2 bases and J gave up 6 bases, with 11 bases separating them. The CDR3 has 13 amino acids. The CDR3 coding sequence is TGTGCCAGCAGTTTAACTAACCCATGCGAGCAGTACTTC. Encoded protein: CASSLTNPCEQYF. Complete variable domain (other parts from reference TRBV28 and TRBJ2-7): DVKVTQSSRYLVKRTGEKVFLECVQDMDHENMFWYRQDPGLGLRLIYFSYDVKMKEKGDIPEGYSVSREKKERFSLILESASTNQTSMYLCASSLTNPCEQYFGPGTRLTVT.

The sample holds many counts of this clonotype. The chain combines TRBV5-1 with TRBJ2-3; D gene unclear. CDR1 is SGHRS and CDR2 is YFSETQ in the germline V gene. The CDR3 loop spans 12 amino acids. Trimming took 7 bases from V and 2 from J, leaving 8 bases between them. In DNA form, the CDR3 reads TGCGCCAGCTGCAGAAACACAGATACGCAGTATTTT. Translated, it gives CASCRNTDTQYF.

In its sample, this clonotype was seen many times. The chain has TRBV28 and TRBJ1-1, with D hard to call. This CDR3 has 15 amino acids. From germline, CDR1 is MDHEN and CDR2 SYDVKM. Trimming left V 7 bases short and J 1 base short, with 16 bases between. The CDR3 loop reads CASTRGFGRNTEAFF. CDR3 DNA: TGTGCCAGCACTCGAGGATTCGGGAGGAACACTGAAGCTTTCTTT.

This clonotype occurred a few times. The chain links TRBV15 to TRBJ2-7, with a possible D match to TRBD1 (6 bases). This CDR3 has 14 residues. Germline lookup yields CDR1 LNHNV and CDR2 YYDKDF (reference sequence). V lost 1 base to trimming and J lost 3 bases, with 10 bases between them. The CDR3 DNA reads TGTGCCACCAGCAGAGTTGACAGGAACTACGAGCAGTACTTC. This encodes CATSRVDRNYEQYF.

The sample holds a few counts of this clonotype. The chain recombines TRBV18 with TRBJ2-3; D not certain. The V gene's germline CDR1 is KGHSH and CDR2 LQKENI. The V end lost 1 base, the J end lost 6 bases, and 8 bases lay between the germline ends. The CDR3 has 13 residues. Here the CDR3 DNA reads TGTGCCAGCTCACCACGTCCAGAGGATACGCAGTATTTT. Translated, it gives CASSPRPEDTQYF. Combining the CDR3 with reference TRBV18 and TRBJ2-3 gives the whole variable domain NAGVMQNPRHLVRRRGQEARLRCSPMKGHSHVYWYRQLPEEGLKFMVYLQKENIIDESGMPKERFSAEFPKEGPSILRIQQVVRGDSAAYFCASSPRPEDTQYFGPGTRLTVL.

This clonotype showed up many times. The genes are TRBV12-3 or TRBV12-4 and TRBJ2-1, with 8 bases that match TRBD2. The CDR3 is 18 residues long. J lost 1 base, V lost 0 bases, and 8 bases had no gene match. CDR3 region: CASSLARGGGRSYNEQFF. CDR3 in DNA: TGTGCCAGCAGTTTAGCCCGGGGTGGCGGGAGGTCCTACAATGAGCAGTTCTTC.

The chain employs TRBV19 and TRBJ2-1; 14 nucleotides align to TRBD2. V gave up 7 bases and J gave up 8 bases; unmatched junction bases: 10. Germline CDR1 reads LNHDA; CDR2 reads SQIVND (reference sequence). There are 16 residues in the CDR3. The CDR3 bases are TGTGCCAGTACCATAGGGACTAGCGGGAGATTGGATGAGCAGTTCTTC. Translation gives CASTIGTSGRLDEQFF.

The rearrangement joins TRBV11-2 to TRBJ2-2, with a weak D call TRBD1 (6 bases). This CDR3 comprises 17 residues. Germline CDR1 and CDR2: SGHAT and FQNNGV. Deletions cut 2 bases from V and 0 bases from J, with 13 bases between. The CDR3 DNA reads TGTGCCAGCAGCTTAATTTCCGGGACAACGAACACCGGGGAGCTGTTTTTT. Protein: CASSLISGTTNTGELFF.

Worth noting for this clonotype: This may stem from a read error, because a much larger clone lies one nucleotide away. Because the CDR3 is missing its conserved closing phenylalanine or tryptophan, this is likely a read error. The gene calls are TRBV3-1 and TRBJ2-7, with D perhaps matching TRBD1 or TRBD2 (5 bases each). CDR1 and CDR2 (germline): LGHDT, YNNKEL (reference sequence). V dropped 4 bases and J dropped 0 bases, with 13 bases sitting between them. This CDR3 has 15 amino acids. CDR3 bases: TGTGCCAGCAGCCGAGGGACCGGGGCCTCCTACGAGCAGTACTCC. Its translation: CASSRGTGASYEQYS.

This clonotype was counted a few times. This chain links TRBV20-1 with TRBJ1-6; 9 bases fit TRBD1. Germline CDR1 DFQATT, CDR2 SNEGSKA (reference sequence). V gave up 6 bases and J gave up 10 bases; unmatched junction bases: 10. The CDR3 is 14 amino acids. CDR3 sequence: CSANNRGQGSPLHF. The CDR3, as DNA: TGCAGTGCAAACAACAGGGGGCAAGGGTCACCCCTCCACTTT.

CDR3 coding DNA: TGTGCCACCAAGGAGACTAGTTGGGATACGCAGTATTTT. Its translation is CATKETSWDTQYF. The chain combines TRBV19 with TRBJ2-3, with D maybe TRBD2 (6 bases). The CDR3 extends over 13 amino acids. Germline values: CDR1 LNHDA, CDR2 SQIVND (reference sequence). The V end lost 10 bases, the J end lost 6 bases, and 17 bases lay between the germline ends.

This clonotype was counted at least ten times. This chain uses TRBV28 with TRBJ1-4, with D possibly being TRBD1 (6 bases). This CDR3 is built from 15 residues. Germline V CDR1 and CDR2: MDHEN, SYDVKM. V shed 2 bases and J shed 4 bases, with 11 bases lying between them. DNA for the CDR3: TGTGCCAGCAGTTTAAGTGGGACATTTAATGAAAAACTGTTTTTT. Its protein is CASSLSGTFNEKLFF. The full variable domain, in which reference TRBV28 and TRBJ1-4 provide the parts outside the CDR3, is DVKVTQSSRYLVKRTGEKVFLECVQDMDHENMFWYRQDPGLGLRLIYFSYDVKMKEKGDIPEGYSVSREKKERFSLILESASTNQTSMYLCASSLSGTFNEKLFFGSGTQLSVL.

This clonotype was counted only a few times. The V and J genes are TRBV15 and TRBJ1-1, with D possibly TRBD1 on 5 matching bases. V dropped 3 bases and J dropped 1 base, with 9 bases sitting between them. The CDR3 is made up of 14 amino acids. From germline, CDR1 is LNHNV and CDR2 YYDKDF (reference sequence). CDR3 loop: CATSRPGRNTEAFF. The CDR3 nucleotides are TGTGCCACCAGCAGGCCGGGGCGGAACACTGAAGCTTTCTTT.

This clonotype has a count of ten or more. J is TRBJ2-7 and V is TRBV28; TRBD1 matches 7 bases. This CDR3 region has 15 residues. Trimming removed 4 bases from V and 7 bases from J; junction bases left unmatched: 13. Germline CDR1 is MDHEN and CDR2 is SYDVKM. This CDR3 is CASSSTGVTPWEQYF. Written as DNA, the CDR3 is TGTGCCAGCAGTTCCACAGGGGTCACCCCTTGGGAGCAGTACTTC.

This clonotype was observed at least ten times. J is TRBJ1-1 and V is TRBV2; 7 positions match TRBD1. The V gene end was trimmed by 4 bases and the J gene end by 8 bases; junction bases not matched to a gene: 22. Germline CDR1 SNHLY, CDR2 FYNNEI. The CDR3 is 18 residues long. CDR3: CASSAGTGTEVLGSEAFF. The CDR3 DNA reads as TGTGCCAGCAGTGCAGGCACCGGGACAGAAGTCTTAGGGTCCGAAGCTTTCTTT.

This chain joins TRBV10-3 and TRBJ2-1; the D call may be TRBD1 or TRBD2 (6 bases each). The V end lost 3 bases, the J end lost 5 bases, and 23 bases lay between the germline ends. CDR3 length equals 18 residues. In germline, CDR1 is ENHRY, CDR2 SYGVKD. CDR3: CAISESAPGAVGNNEQFF. CDR3 coding DNA: TGTGCCATCAGTGAATCCGCCCCGGGGGCAGTGGGTAACAATGAGCAGTTCTTC.

The chain recombines TRBV5-4 with TRBJ2-2, with D perhaps matching TRBD1 (6 bases). Germline V gene lookup returns CDR1 SGHNT and CDR2 YYREEE (reference sequence). The CDR3 has 15 amino acids. The V end lost 5 bases, the J end lost 1 base, and 12 bases lay between the germline ends. The CDR3 DNA sequence: TGTGCCAGCAGTAGAATGGGACAGAACACCGGGGAGCTGTTTTTT. Protein product: CASSRMGQNTGELFF.

The sample holds many counts of this clonotype. The chain employs TRBV24-1 and TRBJ2-2, with 8 nucleotides matching TRBD1. The V gene end was trimmed by 4 bases and the J gene end by 0 bases; junction bases not matched to a gene: 3. CDR3 length: 16 residues. Germline V CDR1 and CDR2: KGHDR, SFDVKD. The CDR3 DNA reads TGTGCCACCAGTGACCGGGGACAGGCGAACACCGGGGAGCTGTTTTTT. Protein sequence: CATSDRGQANTGELFF.

This clonotype was observed a few times. The chain couples TRBV5-4 to TRBJ2-1; TRBD2 might be the D (5 bases). The CDR3 has 15 amino acids. The germline V and J ends were trimmed by 0 bases and 8 bases, with 15 bases remaining between them. Germline values: CDR1 SGHNT, CDR2 YYREEE (reference sequence). The CDR3, as DNA: TGTGCCAGCAGCTTGGAGGGCGGGTCAATGGATGAGCAGTTCTTC. This translates into CASSLEGGSMDEQFF.

This clonotype was counted at least ten times. The V and J genes are TRBV5-1 and TRBJ2-1; 10 bases are shared with TRBD2. Germline values: CDR1 SGHRS, CDR2 YFSETQ. V dropped 4 bases and J dropped 5; count of bases not matched to a gene: 12. The CDR3 has 17 residues. The CDR3 DNA is TGCGCCAGCAGCAAGGGGGCCGGGACTAGCGTAGACAATGAGCAGTTCTTC. Translated: CASSKGAGTSVDNEQFF.

This clonotype was seen many times. J is TRBJ2-7 and V is TRBV5-1, with TRBD2 matching 13 bases. This CDR3 is 15 amino acids long. CDR1 and CDR2 from the germline V gene are SGHRS and YFSETQ. Trimming removed 5 bases from V and 2 bases from J; junction bases left unmatched: 4. The CDR3 region has the DNA TGCGCCAGCAGTTACGGGACTAGCGGGACCTACGAGCAGTACTTC. It encodes CASSYGTSGTYEQYF.

This clonotype was detected many times. This chain uses TRBV2 with TRBJ2-1; D remains ambiguous. There are 12 residues in the CDR3. V shed 10 bases and J shed 4 bases, with 11 bases lying between them. CDR1 SNHLY and CDR2 FYNNEI come from the germline V gene. CDR3 DNA: TGTGCCACAACGGACCGGTACAATGAGCAGTTCTTC. It translates to CATTDRYNEQFF.

In its sample, this clonotype was seen many times. This rearrangement joins TRBV28 to TRBJ2-7, with 7 nucleotides matching TRBD1. V lost 5 bases to trimming and J lost 6 bases; unmatched junction nucleotides: 13. CDR1 and CDR2 from the germline V gene are MDHEN and SYDVKM. The CDR3 loop spans 15 amino acids. The CDR3 DNA is TGTGCCAGCAGTAACCGACAGGGCCCTCCTGGCGAGCAGTACTTC. Translation gives CASSNRQGPPGEQYF.